Following are 23 T cell receptor beta chains from one sample sequenced in a study of cytomegalovirus exposure and HLA in healthy donors. PCR employed 60 Vbeta and 13 Jbeta primers. Libraries were prepared by immunoSEQ multiplex PCR; TCRdb keeps only in-frame clonotypes and omits some of them. The sample has approximately 90,000 clones, about 77% seen once. The specimen was PBMCs. These receptors were collected from a woman in her thirties or forties in good health and CMV-seronegative.

The chain is built from TRBV11-2 and TRBJ1-1; D perhaps matches TRBD1 (5 bases). There are 13 residues in the CDR3. V lost 5 bases to trimming and J lost 10 bases, with 17 bases between them. Looked up from germline, CDR1 is SGHAT and CDR2 is FQNNGV. CDR3 in DNA: TGTGCCAGCAGCCCTGACAGCTATGTAGTAGCTTTCTTT. Protein: CASSPDSYVVAFF.

The chain employs TRBV13 and TRBJ2-7; possible D gene TRBD2, 5 bases. The length of the CDR3 is 15 residues. Between the trimmed V and J ends, which lost 4 bases and 7 bases, there was a span of 20 bases. In germline, CDR1 is PRHDT, CDR2 FYEKMQ (reference sequence). The CDR3 region has the DNA TGTGCCAGCAGCTCCTATTCGGACTCAGGCGGAGAGCAGTACTTC. Residues: CASSSYSDSGGEQYF.

This sequence joins TRBV6-5 and TRBJ1-1, with a weak D call TRBD1 (5 bases). V was shortened by 2 bases and J by 8 bases, with 12 bases between the two germline ends. CDR3 length equals 13 residues. The germline V gene has CDR1 MNHEY and CDR2 SVGAGI. The CDR3, as DNA: TGTGCCAGCAGTTACCTGGGGGGTGAGGAAGCTTTCTTT. Protein product: CASSYLGGEEAFF.

This clone has a handful of counts. The V call is TRBV4-3, the J call TRBJ2-7; TRBD1 is a possible D gene (6 bases). Trimming left V 1 base short and J 0 bases short, with 13 bases between. This CDR3 has 16 amino acids. Germline V gene lookup returns CDR1 LGHNA and CDR2 YSLEER. CDR3 protein: CASSQGNTDSSYEQYF. The CDR3 coding sequence is TGCGCCAGCAGCCAAGGAAATACGGACAGCTCCTACGAGCAGTACTTC.

A remark on this clone: This CDR3 fails to terminate in the conserved phenylalanine or tryptophan, so it likely reflects a read error. This chain connects TRBV2 to TRBJ1-1; 10 bases are shared with TRBD1. Germline V gene data show CDR1 as SNHLY and CDR2 as FYNNEI. The CDR3 contains 15 residues. Trimming took 6 bases from V and 0 from J; bases not matched to a gene: 4. This CDR3 reads CASRWTGGLNTEAFV. The CDR3 coding sequence is TGTGCCAGCAGATGGACAGGGGGATTGAACACTGAAGCTTTCGTT.

The rearrangement links TRBV4-3 to TRBJ1-2; possibly TRBD1 for D (6 bases). This CDR3 comprises 19 residues. The germline V and J ends were trimmed by 0 bases and 0 bases, with 20 bases remaining between them. CDR1 and CDR2 (germline): LGHNA, YSLEER. CDR3 sequence (DNA): TGCGCCAGCAGCCAAGAGAGGACAGCTTTAACCCGAGCTAACTATGGCTACACCTTC. It specifies CASSQERTALTRANYGYTF.

The chain links TRBV29-1 to TRBJ1-6; D may be TRBD1 (5 bases). Per germline, CDR1 SQVTM and CDR2 ANQGSEA. This CDR3 has 14 residues. Trimming pared 7 bases from V and 8 bases from J, leaving 18 bases between. The CDR3 bases are TGCAGCGCCCAGGAGGGGCGGCAGGATTCACCCCTCCACTTT. Protein: CSAQEGRQDSPLHF.

The chain has TRBV10-3 and TRBJ2-7; 7 bases are shared with TRBD2. Germline V gene lookup returns CDR1 ENHRY and CDR2 SYGVKD. V trimming: 10 bases; J trimming: 0 bases; junction bases outside the gene matches: 6. CDR3 length: 13 residues. DNA of the CDR3: TGTGCCACCGAACCGGGGGGCTCCTACGAGCAGTACTTC. Translating it yields CATEPGGSYEQYF.

This chain connects TRBV5-4 to TRBJ2-7; D not resolved. V was trimmed by 4 bases and J by 5 bases, leaving 10 bases between them. The V gene's germline CDR1 is SGHNT and CDR2 YYREEE (reference sequence). The CDR3 is 12 amino acids. This CDR3 is CASSGSADEQYF. The CDR3 DNA sequence: TGTGCCAGCAGCGGCTCTGCGGACGAGCAGTACTTC.

The chain employs TRBV14 and TRBJ2-7; D gene ambiguous. There are 13 residues in the CDR3. Germline lookup yields CDR1 SGHDN and CDR2 FVKESK. With 4 bases removed from V and 5 bases from J, the gap between germline ends came to 12 bases. CDR3 DNA: TGTGCCAGCAGCCCTTCACTCGTAGACGAGCAGTACTTC. As protein: CASSPSLVDEQYF. The whole variable domain, remainder taken from reference TRBV14 and TRBJ2-7, is EAGVTQFPSHSVIEKGQTVTLRCDPISGHDNLYWYRRVMGKEIKFLLHFVKESKQDESGMPNNRFLAERTGGTYSTLKVQPAELEDSGVYFCASSPSLVDEQYFGPGTRLTVT.

This chain links TRBV6-5 with TRBJ2-3, with D tentatively TRBD2 (5 bases). CDR3 length: 14 amino acids. Looked up from germline, CDR1 is MNHEY and CDR2 is SVGAGI. Trimming stripped 9 bases from V and 1 base from J, with 14 bases between. The CDR3 DNA reads as TGTGCCAGTTTCGAGGGTAGCCGCACAGATACGCAGTATTTT. This gives the protein CASFEGSRTDTQYF.

The chain carries TRBV28 and TRBJ1-2; D unclear. This CDR3 is built from 13 residues. V was pared by 5 bases and J by 5 bases, with 12 bases between. CDR1 and CDR2 from the germline V gene are MDHEN and SYDVKM. As DNA, the CDR3 is TGTGCCAGCAGTCGATTAAACACGTATGGCTACACCTTC. Protein: CASSRLNTYGYTF.

In this sample, this clone turned up a few times. The chain couples TRBV5-4 to TRBJ1-6; D gene unclear. This CDR3 has 18 residues. V lost 0 bases to trimming and J lost 0 bases, with 13 bases between them. Per germline, CDR1 SGHNT and CDR2 YYREEE (reference sequence). The DNA for the CDR3 is TGTGCCAGCAGCTTGGTGGGCGCGCGGGGCTCCTATAATTCACCCCTCCACTTT. Its protein product is CASSLVGARGSYNSPLHF.

The CDR3 DNA reads as TGTGCCAGCTCACCCTTAATAAATTGGAACACTGAAGCTTTCTTT. Residues: CASSPLINWNTEAFF. The chain carries TRBV18 and TRBJ1-1; no clear D. The germline gives CDR1 KGHSH, CDR2 LQKENI. This CDR3 has 15 amino acids. Between the trimmed V and J ends, which lost 3 bases and 1 base, there was a span of 12 bases.

This chain joins TRBV11-2 and TRBJ1-1, with D perhaps matching TRBD1 (6 bases). Per germline, CDR1 SGHAT and CDR2 FQNNGV. The CDR3 is 16 residues long. Trimming removed 1 base from V and 6 bases from J, with 18 bases in between. The CDR3 sequence: CASSLVYGQSPSEAFF. The CDR3, as DNA: TGTGCCAGCAGCTTAGTTTATGGACAGTCCCCTTCTGAAGCTTTCTTT. Looking up the rest from reference TRBV11-2 and TRBJ1-1 gives the full variable domain: EAGVAQSPRYKIIEKRQSVAFWCNPISGHATLYWYQQILGQGPKLLIQFQNNGVVDDSQLPKDRFSAERLKGVDSTLKIQPAKLEDSAVYLCASSLVYGQSPSEAFFGQGTRLTVV.

The V call is TRBV19, the J call TRBJ1-1, with no clear D. The CDR3 length is 12 residues. V lost 5 bases, J lost 3 bases, and 7 bases lay in between. The germline gives CDR1 LNHDA, CDR2 SQIVND (reference sequence). The CDR3: CASSLRDTEAFF. CDR3 in DNA: TGTGCCAGTAGTTTAAGAGACACTGAAGCTTTCTTT.

The chain uses TRBV2 and TRBJ1-6, with TRBD1 identical over 7 bases. Germline values: CDR1 SNHLY, CDR2 FYNNEI. The ends lost 8 bases at V and 9 bases at J; junction bases unmatched: 7. The CDR3 runs 13 residues. DNA of the CDR3: TGTGCCAGCGCCGGGACAGCCTCTTCACCCCTCCACTTT. This codes for CASAGTASSPLHF.

The V and J genes are TRBV6-5 and TRBJ2-3; 11 nucleotides line up with TRBD2. The CDR3 is 15 amino acids. The ends lost 5 bases at V and 5 bases at J; junction bases unmatched: 6. The germline gives CDR1 MNHEY, CDR2 SVGAGI. The CDR3 loop reads CASSPSGGFKDTQYF. As DNA, the CDR3 is TGTGCCAGCAGTCCTAGCGGGGGGTTCAAAGATACGCAGTATTTT.

The chain is built from TRBV7-2 and TRBJ1-1; TRBD1 agrees at 8 bases. V was pared by 4 bases and J by 5 bases, with 6 bases of the junction left unmatched. Germline values: CDR1 SGHTA, CDR2 FQGNSA. This CDR3 has 14 amino acids. This CDR3 reads CASSSTGGRTEAFF. CDR3 DNA: TGTGCCAGCAGCTCCACAGGGGGAAGGACTGAAGCTTTCTTT.

The rearrangement uses TRBV7-9 and TRBJ1-2; possibly TRBD1 for D (6 bases). This CDR3 has 12 residues. CDR1 is SEHNR and CDR2 is FQNEAQ in the germline V gene (reference sequence). The V end lost 4 bases, the J end lost 5 bases, and 8 bases lay between the germline ends. CDR3 region: CASSYRAYGYTF. The CDR3 DNA is TGTGCCAGCAGCTACAGGGCGTATGGCTACACCTTC.

The chain recombines TRBV6-1 with TRBJ1-1, with 7 bases fitting TRBD1. The CDR3 is 14 residues long. After removal of 6 bases from V and 3 bases from J, the junction contained 7 bases not matched to a gene. CDR1 MNHNS and CDR2 SASEGT come from the germline V gene. The CDR3 nucleotides read TGTGCCAGCAGCGACAGGGTAAGGGACACTGAAGCTTTCTTT. This translates into CASSDRVRDTEAFF.

The chain joins TRBV29-1 to TRBJ2-2; D might be TRBD2 (6 bases). The CDR3 totals 12 residues. CDR1 is SQVTM, CDR2 ANQGSEA, per germline. Trimming took off 3 bases at V and 4 bases at J, with 6 bases between the two ends. The chain's CDR3 is CSVEGGTGELFF. The CDR3 DNA follows: TGCAGCGTTGAGGGGGGCACCGGGGAGCTGTTTTTT.

The rearrangement uses TRBV7-6 and TRBJ1-1; no reliable D call. The CDR3 totals 15 residues. Germline CDR1 SGHVS, CDR2 FNYEAQ. Trimming shortened V by 1 base and J by 0 bases, and 9 bases separated the two germline ends. Here the CDR3 reads CASSLVTGMNTEAFF. The CDR3 coding sequence is TGTGCCAGCAGCTTAGTTACGGGGATGAACACTGAAGCTTTCTTT.